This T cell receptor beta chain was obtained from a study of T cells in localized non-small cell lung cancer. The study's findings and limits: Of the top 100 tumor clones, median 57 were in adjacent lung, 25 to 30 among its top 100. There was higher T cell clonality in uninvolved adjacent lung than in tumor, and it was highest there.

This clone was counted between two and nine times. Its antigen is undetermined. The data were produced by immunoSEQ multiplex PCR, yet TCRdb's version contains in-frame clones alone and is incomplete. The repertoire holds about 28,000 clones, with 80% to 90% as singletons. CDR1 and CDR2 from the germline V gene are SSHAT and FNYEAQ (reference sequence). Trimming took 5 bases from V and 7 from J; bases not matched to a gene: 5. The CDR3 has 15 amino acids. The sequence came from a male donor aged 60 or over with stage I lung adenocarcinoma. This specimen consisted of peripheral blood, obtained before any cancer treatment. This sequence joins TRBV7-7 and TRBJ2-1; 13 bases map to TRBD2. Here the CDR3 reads CASSRLAGGINEQFF. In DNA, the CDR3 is TGTGCCAGCAGCCGACTAGCGGGGGGTATAAATGAGCAGTTCTTC. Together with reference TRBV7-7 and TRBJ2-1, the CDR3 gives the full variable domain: GAGVSQSPRYKVTKRGQDVTLRCDPISSHATLYWYQQALGQGPEFLTYFNYEAQPDKSGLPSDRFSAERPEGSISTLTIQRTEQRDSAMYRCASSRLAGGINEQFFGPGTRLTVL.